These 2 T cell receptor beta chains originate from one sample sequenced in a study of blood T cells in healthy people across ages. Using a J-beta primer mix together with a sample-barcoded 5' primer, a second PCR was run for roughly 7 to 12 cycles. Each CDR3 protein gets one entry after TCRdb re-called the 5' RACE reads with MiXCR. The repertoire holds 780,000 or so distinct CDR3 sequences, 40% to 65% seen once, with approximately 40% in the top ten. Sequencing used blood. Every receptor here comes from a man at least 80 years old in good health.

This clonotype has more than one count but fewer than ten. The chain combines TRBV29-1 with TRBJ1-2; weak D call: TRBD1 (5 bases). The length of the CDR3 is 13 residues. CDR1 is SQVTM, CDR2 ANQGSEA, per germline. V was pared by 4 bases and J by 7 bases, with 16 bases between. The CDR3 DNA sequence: TGCAGCGTTGCAGGCAGGGTGAGGTTTGGCTACACCTTC. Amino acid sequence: CSVAGRVRFGYTF.

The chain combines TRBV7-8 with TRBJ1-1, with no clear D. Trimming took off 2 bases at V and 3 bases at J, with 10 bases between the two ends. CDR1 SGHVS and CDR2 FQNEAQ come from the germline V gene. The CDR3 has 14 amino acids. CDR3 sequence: CASSLRYLDTEAFF. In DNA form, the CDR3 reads TGTGCCAGCAGCTTAAGGTATCTGGACACTGAAGCTTTCTTT.